A single T cell receptor (beta chain) is shown here with its context. The antigen is undetermined. The data were obtained in a study of shared clonotypes between healthy human individuals. Notes on the study in general: Several donors showed sharing of 4.5% to 6% of naive CD4 clonotypes. Sorted-subset sequencing, rarefaction showed, was incomplete despite large depth.

Each sorted subset replicate got 200 ng genomic DNA, 25,000 to 35,000 genomes. Clones were read by immunoSEQ multiplex PCR, and TCRdb kept only the in-frame ones, dropping some. The sample contains 2.5 million or so clones, 85% to 95% of which appear only once. Germline assignment: CDR1 SNHLY and CDR2 FYNNEI. CDR3 length equals 14 residues. V lost 7 bases and J lost 2, with 13 bases in between. Sequences were obtained from naive CD4+ T cells sorted from blood. Subset: CD45RA+ positively selected. The chain couples TRBV2 to TRBJ2-3; no definite D call. The receptor was isolated from a man aged 18 to 30 in good health. CDR3 protein: CASILDWVTDTQYF. CDR3 nucleotides: TGTGCCAGCATCTTAGACTGGGTCACAGATACGCAGTATTTT.